This T cell receptor beta chain derives from a study of blood T cell repertoires in COVID-19. Across the study: From the United States, Italy and Spain came samples of acute and convalescent COVID-19. The analysed material was cDNA or gDNA that came from T cells, B-cell-depleted T cells, or PBMCs.

The data were produced by immunoSEQ multiplex PCR, yet TCRdb's version contains in-frame clones alone and is incomplete. The sample includes about 210,000 clones, about 90% of them seen just once. The V end was cut by 7 bases, the J end by 1 base, with 16 bases between. Germline CDR1 SGHRS, CDR2 YFSETQ. The length of the CDR3 is 15 residues. The clonotype originates from a man in his thirties or forties with acute or convalescent COVID-19. This chain uses TRBV5-1 with TRBJ2-3, with a weak D call TRBD1 (5 bases). Sample: peripheral blood. DNA of the CDR3: TGCGCCAGCGAGGCAGGGCCTCGGGGCACAGATACGCAGTATTTT. This encodes CASEAGPRGTDTQYF.